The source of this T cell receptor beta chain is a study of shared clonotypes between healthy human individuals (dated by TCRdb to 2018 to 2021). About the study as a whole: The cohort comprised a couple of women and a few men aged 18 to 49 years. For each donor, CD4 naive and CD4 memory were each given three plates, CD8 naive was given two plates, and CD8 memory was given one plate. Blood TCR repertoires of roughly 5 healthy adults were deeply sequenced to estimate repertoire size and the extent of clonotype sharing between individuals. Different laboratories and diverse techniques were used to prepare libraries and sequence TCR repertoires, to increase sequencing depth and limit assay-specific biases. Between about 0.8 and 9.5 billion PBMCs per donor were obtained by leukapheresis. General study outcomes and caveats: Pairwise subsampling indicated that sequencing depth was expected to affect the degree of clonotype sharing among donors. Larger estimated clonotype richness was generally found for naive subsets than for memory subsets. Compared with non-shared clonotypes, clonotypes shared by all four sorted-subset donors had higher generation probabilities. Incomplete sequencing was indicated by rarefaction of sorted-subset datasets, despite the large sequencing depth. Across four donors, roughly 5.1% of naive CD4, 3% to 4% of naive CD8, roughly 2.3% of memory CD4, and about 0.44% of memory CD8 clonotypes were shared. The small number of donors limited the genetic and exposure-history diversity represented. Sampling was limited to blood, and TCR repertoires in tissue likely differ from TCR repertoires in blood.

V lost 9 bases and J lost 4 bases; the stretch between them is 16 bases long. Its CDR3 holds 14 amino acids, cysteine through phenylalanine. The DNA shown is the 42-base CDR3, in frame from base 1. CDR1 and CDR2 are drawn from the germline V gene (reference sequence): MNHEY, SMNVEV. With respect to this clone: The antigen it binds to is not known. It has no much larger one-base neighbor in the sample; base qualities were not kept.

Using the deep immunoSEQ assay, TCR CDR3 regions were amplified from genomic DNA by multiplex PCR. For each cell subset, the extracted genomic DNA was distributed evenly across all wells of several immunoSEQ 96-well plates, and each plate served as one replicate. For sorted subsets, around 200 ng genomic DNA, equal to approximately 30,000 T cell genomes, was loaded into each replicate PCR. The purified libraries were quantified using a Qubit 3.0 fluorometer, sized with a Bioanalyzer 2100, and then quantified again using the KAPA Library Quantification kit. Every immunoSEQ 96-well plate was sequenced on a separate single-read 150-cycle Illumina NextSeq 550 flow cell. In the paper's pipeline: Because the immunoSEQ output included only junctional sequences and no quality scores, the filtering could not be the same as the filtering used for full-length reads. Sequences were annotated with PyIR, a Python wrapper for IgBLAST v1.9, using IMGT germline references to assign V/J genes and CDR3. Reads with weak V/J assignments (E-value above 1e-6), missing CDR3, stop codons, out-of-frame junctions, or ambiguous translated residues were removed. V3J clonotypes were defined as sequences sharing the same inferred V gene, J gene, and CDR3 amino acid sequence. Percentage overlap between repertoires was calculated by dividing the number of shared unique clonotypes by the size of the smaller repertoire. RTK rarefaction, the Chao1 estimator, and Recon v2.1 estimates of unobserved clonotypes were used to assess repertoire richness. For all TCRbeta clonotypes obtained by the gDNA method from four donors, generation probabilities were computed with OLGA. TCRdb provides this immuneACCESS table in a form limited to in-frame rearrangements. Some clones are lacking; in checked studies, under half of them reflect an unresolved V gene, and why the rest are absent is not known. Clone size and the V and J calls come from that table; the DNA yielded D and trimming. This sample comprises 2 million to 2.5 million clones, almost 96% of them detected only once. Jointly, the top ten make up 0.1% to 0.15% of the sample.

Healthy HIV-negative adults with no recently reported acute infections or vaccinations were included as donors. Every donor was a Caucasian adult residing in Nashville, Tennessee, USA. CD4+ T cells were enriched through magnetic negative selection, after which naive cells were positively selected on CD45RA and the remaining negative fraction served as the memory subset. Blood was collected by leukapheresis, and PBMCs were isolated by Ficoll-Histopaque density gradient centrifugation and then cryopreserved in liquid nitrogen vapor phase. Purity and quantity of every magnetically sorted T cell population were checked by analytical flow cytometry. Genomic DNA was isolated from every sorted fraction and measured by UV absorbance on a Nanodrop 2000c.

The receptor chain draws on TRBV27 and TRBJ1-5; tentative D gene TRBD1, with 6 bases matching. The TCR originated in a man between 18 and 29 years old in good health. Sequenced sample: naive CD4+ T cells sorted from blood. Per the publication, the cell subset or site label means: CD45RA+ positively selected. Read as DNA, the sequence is TGTGCCAGTCCCGAAAGAGGGGGTAATCAGCCCCAGCATTTT. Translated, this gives CASPERGGNQPQHF.